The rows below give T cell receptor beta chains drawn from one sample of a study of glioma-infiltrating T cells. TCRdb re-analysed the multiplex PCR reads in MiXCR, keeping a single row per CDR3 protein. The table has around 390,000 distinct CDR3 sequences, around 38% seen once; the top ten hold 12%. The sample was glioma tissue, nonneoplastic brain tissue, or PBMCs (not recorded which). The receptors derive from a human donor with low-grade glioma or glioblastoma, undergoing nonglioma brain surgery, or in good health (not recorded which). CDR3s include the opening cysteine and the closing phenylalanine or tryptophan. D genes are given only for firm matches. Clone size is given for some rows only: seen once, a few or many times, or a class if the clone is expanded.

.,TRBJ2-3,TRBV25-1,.,CASSLGLGMEDAQYF,TGTGCCAGCAGTTTAGGCCTAGGGATGGAAGATGCCCAGTATTTT
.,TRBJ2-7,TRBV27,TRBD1,CASCPGQGSYEQYF,TGTGCCAGCTGCCCGGGACAGGGCTCCTACGAGCAGTACTTC
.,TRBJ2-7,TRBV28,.,CASSPAARYEQYF,TGTGCCAGCAGTCCGGCGGCGAGGTACGAGCAGTACTTC
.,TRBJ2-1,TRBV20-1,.,CSARDSSRSNEQSF,TGCAGTGCTAGAGATAGCTCGAGGTCCAATGAGCAGTCCTTC
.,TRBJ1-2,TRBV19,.,CASSMYDTAGNGYTF,TGTGCCAGTAGTATGTACGACACGGCGGGAAATGGCTACACCTTC
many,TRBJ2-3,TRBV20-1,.,CSATGFTDTQYF,TGCAGTGCAACAGGGTTCACAGATACGCAGTATTTT
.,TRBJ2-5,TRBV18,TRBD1,CASSPGQGSMETQYF,TGTGCCAGCTCTCCAGGACAGGGATCAATGGAGACCCAGTACTTC
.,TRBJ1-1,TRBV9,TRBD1,CASSGRTGGPATEAFF,TGTGCCAGCAGCGGACGGACAGGGGGCCCGGCCACTGAAGCTTTCTTT
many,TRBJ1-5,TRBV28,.,CATQGNSNQPQHF,TGTGCCACCCAGGGGAATAGCAATCAGCCCCAGCATTTT
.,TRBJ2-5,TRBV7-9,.,CASSPFETQYF,TGTGCCAGCAGCCCGTTTGAGACCCAGTACTTC
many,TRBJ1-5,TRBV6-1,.,CARGPQHF,TGTGCCAGGGGGCCCCAGCATTTT
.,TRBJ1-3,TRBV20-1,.,CSAPTTSIGSTIYF,TGCAGTGCACCAACCACGAGTATCGGAAGCACCATATATTTT
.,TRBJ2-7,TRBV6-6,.,CASSPDYLEQYF,TGTGCCAGCAGCCCCGACTATCTCGAGCAGTACTTC
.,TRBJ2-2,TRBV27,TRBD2,CASSAGLAGGLRAGELFF,TGTGCCAGCAGTGCCGGACTAGCGGGAGGTTTAAGGGCCGGGGAGCTGTTTTTT
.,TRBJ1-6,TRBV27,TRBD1,CASSFLNPQGVGSPLHF,TGTGCCAGCAGTTTCCTAAACCCCCAGGGGGTAGGCTCACCCCTCCACTTT
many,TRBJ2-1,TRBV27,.,CASRAGTAVPNEQFF,TGTGCCAGCAGGGCCGGGACCGCCGTTCCCAATGAGCAGTTCTTC
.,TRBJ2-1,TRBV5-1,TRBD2,CASGASGSSYNEQFF,TGCGCCAGCGGGGCTAGCGGGAGCTCCTACAATGAGCAGTTCTTC
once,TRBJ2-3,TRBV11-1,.,CASSPSRDPRDTQYF,TGTGCCAGCAGCCCCAGCCGCGACCCTAGGGATACGCAGTATTTT
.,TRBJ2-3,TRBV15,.,CATSRGGPPDTQYF,TGTGCCACCAGCAGGGGGGGCCCCCCAGATACGCAGTATTTT
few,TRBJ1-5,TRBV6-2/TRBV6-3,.,CASSARDQPQHF,TGTGCCAGCAGCGCCAGAGATCAGCCCCAGCATTTT
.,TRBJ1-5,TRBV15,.,CATSREGNQPQHF,TGTGCCACCAGCAGAGAAGGGAATCAGCCCCAGCATTTT
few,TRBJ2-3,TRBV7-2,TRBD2,CASSLVVGRDDTQYF,TGTGCCAGCAGCTTAGTGGTCGGGAGGGACGATACGCAGTATTTT
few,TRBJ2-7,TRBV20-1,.,CSAREAAASTYEQYF,TGCAGTGCTAGGGAGGCCGCGGCAAGCACCTACGAGCAGTACTTC
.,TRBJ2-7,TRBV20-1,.,CSATVGVYEQYF,TGCAGTGCAACGGTAGGGGTCTACGAGCAGTACTTC
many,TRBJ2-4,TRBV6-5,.,CASSYSGALAKNIQYF,TGTGCCAGCAGTTACTCGGGGGCATTAGCCAAAAACATTCAGTACTTC
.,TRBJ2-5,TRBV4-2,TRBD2,CASSQDQGTTHQETEYF,TGTGCCAGCAGCCAAGATCAAGGGACTACTCACCAAGAGACCGAGTACTTC
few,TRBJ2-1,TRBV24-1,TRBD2,CATSDSWTSPYNEQFF,TGTGCCACCAGTGATTCCTGGACTAGTCCTTACAATGAGCAGTTCTTC
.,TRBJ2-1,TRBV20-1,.,CSARDKGVRGRSSYNEQFF,TGCAGTGCTAGAGATAAGGGGGTGAGGGGCAGGAGCTCCTACAATGAGCAGTTCTTC
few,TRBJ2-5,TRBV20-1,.,CSAREDGDQPPETQYF,TGCAGTGCTAGAGAGGATGGGGACCAGCCCCCCGAGACCCAGTACTTC
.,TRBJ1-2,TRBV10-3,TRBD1,CALRPGQGGMAGYTF,TGTGCCCTCAGACCCGGACAGGGAGGTATGGCTGGCTACACCTTC
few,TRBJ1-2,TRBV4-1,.,CASSQGQDSKYYGYTF,TGCGCCAGCAGCCAAGGTCAAGACAGTAAATATTATGGCTACACCTTC
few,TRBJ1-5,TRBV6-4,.,CACSGEGSNQPQHF,TGTGCCTGCTCAGGGGAAGGGAGCAATCAGCCCCAGCATTTT
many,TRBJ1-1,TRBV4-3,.,CASSQVYGGATEAFF,TGCGCCAGCAGCCAAGTCTATGGAGGGGCCACTGAAGCTTTCTTT
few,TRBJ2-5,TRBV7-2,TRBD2,CAIARGGLQETQYF,TGTGCCATCGCCCGTGGGGGACTACAAGAGACCCAGTACTTC
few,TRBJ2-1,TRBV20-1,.,CSATDSYNEQFF,TGCAGTGCTACAGACAGCTACAATGAGCAGTTCTTC
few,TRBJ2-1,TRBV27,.,CASSPGPTKEFF,TGTGCCAGCAGTCCAGGGCCTACAAAGGAGTTCTTC
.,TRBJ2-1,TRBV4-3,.,CASSLGATLYNEQFF,TGCGCCAGCAGCCTAGGGGCTACCCTCTACAATGAGCAGTTCTTC
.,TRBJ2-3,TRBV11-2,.,CASSQTGTSTDTQYF,TGTGCCAGCAGCCAAACAGGGACTAGCACAGATACGCAGTATTTT
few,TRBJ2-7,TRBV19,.,CAPLQSENYEQYF,TGTGCCCCTCTTCAGAGTGAGAACTACGAGCAGTACTTC
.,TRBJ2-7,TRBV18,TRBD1,CASSPDRSTYEQYF,TGTGCCAGCTCACCGGACAGGAGCACCTACGAGCAGTACTTC
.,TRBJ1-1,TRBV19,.,CASRGWNTEAFF,TGTGCCAGTAGAGGGTGGAACACTGAAGCTTTCTTT
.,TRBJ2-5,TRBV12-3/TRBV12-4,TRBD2,CASSLIRRGLGRQETQYF,TGTGCCAGCAGTTTAATTCGCCGGGGACTAGGGCGCCAAGAGACCCAGTACTTC
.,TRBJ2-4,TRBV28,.,CASSPLRPLRDIQYF,TGTGCCAGCAGTCCGTTGCGGCCCCTAAGGGACATTCAGTACTTC
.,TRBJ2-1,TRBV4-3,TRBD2,CASSRLSGRTSEQFF,TGCGCCAGCAGCCGCCTTAGCGGGAGAACGTCTGAGCAGTTCTTC
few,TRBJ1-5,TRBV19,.,CATLPGTFSNQPQHF,TGTGCCACTCTCCCCGGGACGTTCAGCAATCAGCCCCAGCATTTT
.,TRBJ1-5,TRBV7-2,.,CASSTRIGRSNQPQHF,TGTGCCAGCAGCACCCGAATCGGACGGTCCAATCAGCCCCAGCATTTT